These T cell receptor beta chains were read from a single sample in a study of cytomegalovirus exposure and HLA in healthy donors. Method: immunoSEQ multiplex PCR; TCRdb's copy keeps in-frame clones and lacks some. The sample lists about 78,000 clones, 90% to 97% seen once, with 1.6% in the top ten. The specimen was PBMCs. The receptor set was obtained from a man between 18 and 29 years old in good health and CMV-seropositive. Both conserved end residues are part of each CDR3. D genes are given only for firm matches. Rows give clone size only sometimes, using once, few, many, or a class for an expanded clone.

V	size	J	D	DNA	CDR3
TRBV18	NA	TRBJ2-2	NA	TGTGCCAGCTCGGCGGGGACGGCGAACACCGGGGAGCTGTTTTTT	CASSAGTANTGELFF
TRBV7-8	NA	TRBJ1-2	NA	TGTGCCAGCAGCTTAGGACGTGCAGGGAGGGATGGCTACACCTTC	CASSLGRAGRDGYTF
TRBV6-5	NA	TRBJ1-2	NA	TGTGCCAGCAGTTACTCTGGACTGACTCCTAACTATGGCTACACCTTC	CASSYSGLTPNYGYTF
TRBV15	NA	TRBJ1-2	TRBD1	TGTGCCACCAGCGGACCGGGACAGGGTCGAGTGAACGATGGCTACACCTTC	CATSGPGQGRVNDGYTF
TRBV19	NA	TRBJ2-6	TRBD1	TGTGCCAGTAGGACAGGGCTTTTAACTGGGGCCAACGTCCTGACTTTC	CASRTGLLTGANVLTF
TRBV5-4	few	TRBJ2-1	TRBD2	TGTGCCAGCAGCTCCGGGACTAGCAGAAAAAATGAGCAGTTCTTC	CASSSGTSRKNEQFF
TRBV7-7	once	TRBJ2-7	NA	TGTGCTAGCAGCCCCGCGGACTCCTACGAGCAGTACTTC	CASSPADSYEQYF
TRBV19	NA	TRBJ2-1	NA	TGTGCCAGTAGTATAAGGTGGGGAGACAATGAGCAGTTCTTC	CASSIRWGDNEQFF
TRBV6-1	once	TRBJ1-1	NA	TGTGCCAGCAGCGTAGTACAGGGTTTTCGGGTTGAAGCTTTCTTT	CASSVVQGFRVEAFF
TRBV5-1	NA	TRBJ2-1	TRBD2	TGCGCCAGCAGCTCACGACTAGCGGGAGGGAGGAATGAGCAGTTCTTC	CASSSRLAGGRNEQFF
TRBV29-1	NA	TRBJ1-3	NA	TGCAGCGTTGCCACAGGGAGCTCTGGAAACACCATATATTTT	CSVATGSSGNTIYF
TRBV7-8	NA	TRBJ2-1	TRBD2	TGTGCCAGCAGCGAGACTAGCGGGAACTACAATGAGCAGTTCTTC	CASSETSGNYNEQFF
TRBV10-1	NA	TRBJ2-1	NA	TGCGCCAGTCGAAGAGACAATGAGCAGTTCTTC	CASRRDNEQFF
TRBV7-7	NA	TRBJ2-5	TRBD2	TGTGCTAGCAGCCCCGGACTAGCGGACCAAGAGACCCAGTACTTC	CASSPGLADQETQYF
TRBV6-1	NA	TRBJ2-3	NA	TGTGCCAGCAGTGAAGCTCCCAGGGGGGACCCAACAGATACGCAGTATTTT	CASSEAPRGDPTDTQYF
TRBV2	few	TRBJ2-7	TRBD2	TGTGCCAGCAACAAGCGGGAGTTGTACGAGCAGTACTTC	CASNKRELYEQYF
TRBV6-1	NA	TRBJ2-3	NA	TGTGCCAGCAGAGTCACTGGCACAGATACGCAGTATTTT	CASRVTGTDTQYF
TRBV11-2	NA	TRBJ2-7	TRBD1	TGTGCCAGCAGCCCAGTACAGGGGGCGCAGGAGCAGTACTTC	CASSPVQGAQEQYF
TRBV27	NA	TRBJ2-3	TRBD2	TGTGCCAGCATAGGTAGCGGGAGCACAGATACGCAGTATTTT	CASIGSGSTDTQYF
TRBV7-2	NA	TRBJ1-5	NA	TGTGCCAGCAGCCGCGCCGGGGATCGCGGACAGCCCCAGCATTTT	CASSRAGDRGQPQHF
TRBV4-1	NA	TRBJ1-1	NA	TGCGCCAGCAGCCCAGAACAGGGGAACACTGAAGCTTTCTTT	CASSPEQGNTEAFF
TRBV19	NA	TRBJ2-5	TRBD2	TGTGCCAGTGGGGGGGGAGAGACCCAGTACTTC	CASGGGETQYF
TRBV6-1	NA	TRBJ2-1	TRBD1	TGTGCCAGCAGGCGACAGGGGGCGCCCAATGAGCAGTTCTTC	CASRRQGAPNEQFF
TRBV29-1	NA	TRBJ2-5	NA	TGCAGCGTTGAAACGGGGGCTAGCGGATACTTC	CSVETGASGYF
TRBV6-4	NA	TRBJ2-2	NA	TGTGCCACCAGACCCTCAGGGAACACCGGGGAGCTGTTTTTT	CATRPSGNTGELFF
TRBV2	NA	TRBJ2-3	TRBD1	TGTGCCAGCAGTCAATCCGACAGGGGTGGGCAGTATTTT	CASSQSDRGGQYF
TRBV11-3	NA	TRBJ2-5	TRBD1	TGTGCCAGCAGCGCAAGACAGGGGCAGGAGACCCAGTACTTC	CASSARQGQETQYF
TRBV5-1	NA	TRBJ1-2	TRBD1	TGCGCCAGCAGCTTAGCCGACAGGGCCGTTACCTATGGCTACACCTTC	CASSLADRAVTYGYTF
TRBV30	NA	TRBJ2-3	TRBD2	TGTGCCTGGAAGGCTAGCGGGAAGTTAGATACGCAGTATTTT	CAWKASGKLDTQYF
TRBV7-6	once	TRBJ2-1	TRBD2	TGTGCCAGCAGCTTAACGGGAGGGGGGTACAATGAGCAGTTCTTC	CASSLTGGGYNEQFF
TRBV6-5	NA	TRBJ2-5	NA	TGTGCCAGCAGTTTACGACCGGGAACCCAGTACTTC	CASSLRPGTQYF
TRBV6-5	NA	TRBJ2-5	NA	TGTGCCAGCAGTTACTCAGGGGGCCAAGAGACCCAGTACTTC	CASSYSGGQETQYF
TRBV5-1	NA	TRBJ2-1	TRBD2	TGCGCCAGCAGCGTCCGGGACTACCTCTACAATGAGCAGTTCTTC	CASSVRDYLYNEQFF
TRBV6-4	NA	TRBJ1-1	TRBD1	TGTGCCAGCAGTCCTACCCTTGGACAGGGGCGAGCTTTCTTT	CASSPTLGQGRAFF
TRBV29-1	NA	TRBJ2-3	TRBD2	TGCAGCGTTGACTCCCTGGCTAGCGGGAGGGCAGCAGATACGCAGTATTTT	CSVDSLASGRAADTQYF
TRBV6-1	NA	TRBJ2-5	NA	TGTGCCAGCAGTCCGGAATTTGACGGGTCCCAGTACTTC	CASSPEFDGSQYF
TRBV5-1	NA	TRBJ2-2	NA	TGCGCCAGCAGCGGGAGTCTGGCTGCCGGGGAGCTGTTTTTT	CASSGSLAAGELFF
TRBV27	NA	TRBJ2-5	TRBD1	TGTGCCAGCAGTCGCCGGGACAGGGAAGAGACCCAGTACTTC	CASSRRDREETQYF
TRBV5-1	NA	TRBJ1-1	NA	TGCGCCAGCAGCTTGAAGGTCTGGCGGGACGGTGAAGCTTTCTTT	CASSLKVWRDGEAFF
TRBV7-8	once	TRBJ2-7	TRBD2	TGTGCCAGCAGCCAGCCGACTAGCGGGGCCTACGAGCAGTACTTC	CASSQPTSGAYEQYF
TRBV13	NA	TRBJ2-2	TRBD2	TGTGCCAGCAGCCTTTTAGTCTCTTCTAGCGGGATATTTAACACCGGGGAGCTGTTTTTT	CASSLLVSSSGIFNTGELFF
TRBV9	NA	TRBJ1-2	NA	TGTGCCAGCAGCGTAGGAGGGGGGGCCGGCTATGGCTACACCTTC	CASSVGGGAGYGYTF
TRBV6-1	once	TRBJ1-1	TRBD1	TGTGCCAGCAGTTCCGGGACAGGGAGGACTGAAGCTTTCTTT	CASSSGTGRTEAFF
TRBV20-1	NA	TRBJ1-1	NA	TGCAGTGCTAAAAGGGAGGCTGAAGCTTTCTTT	CSAKREAEAFF
TRBV7-2	NA	TRBJ2-5	NA	TGTGCCAGCAGCTTATCTGAGACCCAGTACTTC	CASSLSETQYF
TRBV25-1	once	TRBJ2-1	TRBD2	TGTGCCAGCAACGGACTAGCGGGAAACTACAATGAGCAGTTCTTC	CASNGLAGNYNEQFF
TRBV28	NA	TRBJ2-1	NA	TGTGCCAGCAGTTTCAGAGGGCGGACCCGCGAACGGGGGCAGTTCTTC	CASSFRGRTRERGQFF
TRBV28	NA	TRBJ2-7	NA	TGTGCCAGCAGCTTTGGACTGCTCTACGAGCAGTACTTC	CASSFGLLYEQYF
TRBV6-1	once	TRBJ1-3	NA	TGTGCCAGCAGTGTACAGGTGCTAAGTCCTGGAAACACCATATATTTT	CASSVQVLSPGNTIYF
TRBV29-1	NA	TRBJ2-7	NA	TGCAGCGTTGAAAGCGTTACCTACGAGCAGTACTTC	CSVESVTYEQYF
TRBV4-1	NA	TRBJ2-7	NA	TGCGCCAGCAGCCAAGAGGGCGACGTCTCCTACGAGCAGTACTTC	CASSQEGDVSYEQYF
TRBV5-1	NA	TRBJ2-5	TRBD1	TGCGCCAGCAGCTTGACCGGGACAGGGTTGGCAAATGAGCAGTACTTC	CASSLTGTGLANEQYF
TRBV27	NA	TRBJ2-1	NA	TGTGCCAGCAGTGGAGGTGATGAGCAGTTCTTC	CASSGGDEQFF
TRBV25-1	NA	TRBJ2-1	NA	TGTGCCAGCAGTGACCCGCGGCGAGGATACAATGAGCAGTTCTTC	CASSDPRRGYNEQFF